This T cell receptor beta chain derives from a study of T cell responses to AZD1222 COVID-19 vaccine (dated by TCRdb to the early 2020s). Regarding the complete study: A total of just over 230 trial participants underwent TCR sequencing, of whom about 210 had received two doses of AZD1222 and around 26 had received two doses of the MenACWY control vaccine. Enrollment into the trials was organized by age into subgroups of 18-55, 56-69 and 70-plus years, and those subgroups contained roughly 150, 30 and 60 TCR-sequenced participants, respectively. The paper as a whole reports these results and caveats: Vaccine-associated CD4 TCRs spanned the whole spike protein, with dominant responses in regions 160-218 and 743-854. Reportedly, close to half of the unique spike-specific TCRs recognized epitopes lying outside the regions that are mutated in the B.1.351 and B.1.1.7 variants. Because no samples from the day 14 peak response were available, repertoires could be characterized only after the peak T cell response. Conclusions about previously exposed vaccinees were limited because only six or seven AZD1222 recipients were SARS-CoV-2 seropositive at baseline. The 56-69-year group was small, and its depth increase did not reach significance, likely because of low power. A significant rise in spike-specific TCR breadth and depth was observed after two AZD1222 doses relative to day 0 and relative to MenACWY recipients. Most participants were white British and females outnumbered males, and the authors suggested that clonal diversity may have been underestimated.

The CDR3 regions of human TCRbeta chains were analyzed by immunosequencing. The study's own analysis went as follows. TCRs in the repertoires were matched against a reference library of SARS-CoV-2-specific TCRs that had been generated with the MIRA antigen-specificity platform. Breadth was defined as the fraction of unique TCRs that were SARS-CoV-2-associated. Depth was defined as the fraction of total T cells that were SARS-CoV-2-associated. Each spike-specific TCR was assigned to its reactive spike region and to a CD4 or CD8 class using the MIRA data. Log10-transformed breadth and depth values were compared by one-way ANOVA with Sidak's multiple comparisons tests. Drawn from immuneACCESS, this table holds only the in-frame rearrangements with V and J called that TCRdb kept. Clones are partly lost; checked studies trace under half to an unresolved V gene and leave the rest unexplained. Clone size and the V and J calls come from that table; the DNA yielded D and trimming. This sample holds 250,000 to 300,000 clones; almost 95% were observed only once. Less than 0.6% of the sample rests with the top ten.

V is cut by 4 bases and J by 4 bases, and the space between the germline ends is 23 bases. From the germline V gene (reference sequence), CDR1 is LGHDT and CDR2 is YNNKEL. The CDR3 holds 18 amino acids from the cysteine to the phenylalanine. This entry keeps only the CDR3 DNA: 54 bases, framed from base 1. This clone was observed once. The antigen it recognizes is unknown. No qualities accompany the bases; no much larger clone lies one base away. In light of the paper, this sample's time point label describes: about 28 days (+/-7) after the second vaccine dose. AZD1222 recipients given second doses at about 4 weeks or at about 12 weeks were pooled, since spike-specific TCR depth and breadth were not found to differ between the two schedules. Vaccinee samples were obtained from the UK trials COV001 and COV002, which included a single-blind randomized controlled phase 2/3 trial of AZD1222 (ChAdOx1 nCoV-19) in healthy adults. For TCRbeta chain sequencing, PBMC samples from trial participants were taken at day 0 and at day 28 after the second dose.

The clonotype was recovered from an adult who received the AZD1222 COVID-19 vaccine. This specimen was peripheral blood, taken 28 days after the second AZD1222 dose. The chain is encoded by TRBV3-1 (or the pseudogene TRBV3-2) joined to TRBJ2-4; the D segment could be TRBD2, given 7 matching bases. For the CDR3, the sequence is CASSPNRRGPGLKNIQYF. The DNA reads as follows: TGTGCCAGCAGCCCCAACCGGCGGGGGCCCGGATTAAAAAACATTCAGTACTTC.